The 20 T cell receptor beta chains below all came from one sample that was sequenced in a study of cytomegalovirus exposure and HLA in healthy donors. The data were produced by immunoSEQ multiplex PCR, yet TCRdb's version contains in-frame clones alone and is incomplete. The sample shows around 70,000 clones, roughly 95% of them seen only once. Sequenced sample: PBMCs. The receptors here all came from a man younger than 35 in good health and CMV-seronegative.

The chain joins TRBV7-9 to TRBJ2-3; 11 nucleotides align to TRBD2. CDR1 is SEHNR and CDR2 is FQNEAQ in the germline V gene (reference sequence). V gave up 0 bases and J gave up 3 bases; unmatched junction bases: 8. CDR3 length: 18 residues. DNA for the CDR3: TGTGCCAGCAGCTTAGCGCGTTCGGCTAGCGGGGGGACAGATACGCAGTATTTT. Translated: CASSLARSASGGTDTQYF.

The gene calls are TRBV30 and TRBJ2-2; 7 nucleotides line up with TRBD1. CDR1 GTSNPN and CDR2 SVGIG come from the germline V gene (reference sequence). The CDR3 runs 14 residues. With V trimmed by 5 bases and J by 2 bases, 5 bases remained unmatched. In nucleotides, the CDR3 is TGTGCCTGGCTGGGACAGAAAAACACCGGGGAGCTGTTTTTT. This codes for CAWLGQKNTGELFF.

The chain is built from TRBV7-9 and TRBJ1-1; D is unresolved. The CDR3 is 14 amino acids. CDR1 is SEHNR and CDR2 is FQNEAQ in the germline V gene (reference sequence). V was trimmed by 2 bases and J by 2 bases, leaving 9 bases between them. This CDR3 is CASSLPSSNTEAFF. As DNA, the CDR3 is TGTGCCAGCAGCTTACCGTCCTCTAACACTGAAGCTTTCTTT.

The rearrangement joins TRBV27 to TRBJ2-3; TRBD2 agrees at 11 bases. The CDR3 loop spans 17 amino acids. J gave up 2 bases and V 6 bases, and 10 bases lay outside the gene matches. CDR1 and CDR2 (germline): MNHEY, SMNVEV (reference sequence). Here the CDR3 DNA reads TGTGCCAGCAGGGAAAATCTTAGCGGGGGGGCCACAGATACGCAGTATTTT. Translating it yields CASRENLSGGATDTQYF.

V and J are TRBV27 and TRBJ2-7; a weak D match, TRBD2 (6 bases). CDR3 size: 17 residues. Germline CDR1 reads MNHEY; CDR2 reads SMNVEV (reference sequence). Trimming pared 2 bases from V and 4 bases from J, leaving 21 bases between. The CDR3 DNA reads as TGTGCCAGCAGTTTAGGGGACTCCCCTCCGGGAATTTACGAGCAGTACTTC. This sequence encodes CASSLGDSPPGIYEQYF.

This sequence joins TRBV2 and TRBJ1-2; D possibly corresponds to TRBD1 (5 bases). Germline V gene sequence: CDR1 SNHLY, CDR2 FYNNEI. V dropped 7 bases and J dropped 7 bases, with 16 bases sitting between them. This CDR3 has 13 amino acids. The CDR3 is CASNSGRDRGYTF. In nucleotides, the CDR3 is TGTGCCAGCAACTCGGGCAGGGATCGTGGCTACACCTTC.

In nucleotides, the CDR3 is TGCAGCGTTGATGACACAACCACTGAAGCTTTCTTT. Translated: CSVDDTTTEAFF. This rearrangement joins TRBV29-1 to TRBJ1-1; D gene unclear. Looked up from germline, CDR1 is SQVTM and CDR2 is ANQGSEA. The V end was cut by 3 bases, the J end by 4 bases, with 9 bases between. This CDR3 contains 12 residues.

This clone was counted once. The chain combines TRBV10-3 with TRBJ1-4; TRBD1 matches 9 bases. The length of the CDR3 is 14 residues. Trimming at V came to 6 bases and at J to 3 bases, leaving 2 bases not matched to a gene. The germline V gene encodes CDR1 ENHRY and CDR2 SYGVKD. This chain's CDR3 is CAISGQGSNEKLFF. CDR3 sequence (DNA): TGTGCCATCAGCGGACAGGGGTCTAATGAAAAACTGTTTTTT.

The rearrangement uses TRBV4-1 and TRBJ1-2; perhaps TRBD1 as D (6 bases). Trimming took 3 bases from V and 8 from J, leaving 13 bases between them. The V gene's germline CDR1 is MGHRA and CDR2 YSYEKL. The CDR3 runs 13 residues. Here the CDR3 DNA reads TGCGCCAGCAGCCAGCATCGGACAGACGGCTACACCTTC. Translated, it gives CASSQHRTDGYTF.

The chain recombines TRBV29-1 with TRBJ1-3; 8 nucleotides line up with TRBD1. Germline V gives CDR1 SQVTM, CDR2 ANQGSEA. The CDR3 is 15 residues long. V trimming: 4 bases; J trimming: 2 bases; junction bases outside the gene matches: 7. CDR3 sequence: CSVVAGGLAGNTIYF. CDR3 nucleotide sequence: TGCAGCGTTGTGGCAGGGGGCTTAGCTGGAAACACCATATATTTT.

The chain employs TRBV11-1 and TRBJ1-2; D perhaps matches TRBD1 (6 bases). Trimming pared 7 bases from V and 7 bases from J, leaving 19 bases between. Germline loops: CDR1 SGHAT, CDR2 FQDESV (reference sequence). The CDR3 is 14 amino acids. CDR3 amino acids: CASTQGLGGGGYTF. CDR3 sequence (DNA): TGTGCCAGCACCCAGGGGCTGGGTGGCGGTGGCTACACCTTC. Drawing the rest from reference TRBV11-1 and TRBJ1-2, the complete variable domain is EAEVAQSPRYKITEKSQAVAFWCDPISGHATLYWYRQILGQGPELLVQFQDESVVDDSQLPKDRFSAERLKGVDSTLKIQPAELGDSAMYLCASTQGLGGGGYTFGSGTRLTVV.

The V gene is TRBV19, the J gene TRBJ1-4; D gene ambiguous. Looked up from germline, CDR1 is LNHDA and CDR2 is SQIVND (reference sequence). V shed 0 bases and J shed 8 bases, with 10 bases lying between them. CDR3 length equals 14 residues. CDR3 coding DNA: TGTGCCAGTAGTATAGATCACCGGGGAGAAAAACTGTTTTTT. Protein sequence: CASSIDHRGEKLFF.

The rearrangement links TRBV30 to TRBJ1-2, with 12 bases matching TRBD1. Trimming cost V 6 bases and J 0 bases; bases outside gene matches: 5. CDR3 length equals 15 residues. Germline V lookup: CDR1 GTSNPN, CDR2 SVGIG (reference sequence). The CDR3 region is CACRGQGAPNYGYTF. The CDR3, as DNA: TGTGCCTGCCGGGGACAGGGGGCCCCTAACTATGGCTACACCTTC.

This sequence joins TRBV2 and TRBJ2-7, with TRBD1 identical over 9 bases. The CDR3 contains 13 residues. J gave up 1 base and V 8 bases, and 3 bases lay outside the gene matches. The germline V gene has CDR1 SNHLY and CDR2 FYNNEI. The chain's CDR3 is CASGQGPSYEQYF. The CDR3 bases are TGTGCCAGCGGACAGGGGCCATCCTACGAGCAGTACTTC.

The chain links TRBV27 to TRBJ1-2, with 8 bases aligning to TRBD1. V trimming: 4 bases; J trimming: 5 bases; junction bases outside the gene matches: 6. The CDR3 totals 14 residues. Germline assignment: CDR1 MNHEY and CDR2 SMNVEV (reference sequence). The CDR3 region has the DNA TGTGCCAGCAGTTCCCGACAGGGGTGGTATGGCTACACCTTC. Its protein product is CASSSRQGWYGYTF.

The rearrangement uses TRBV9 and TRBJ2-4; 7 bases agree with TRBD1. Trimming cost V 1 base and J 2 bases; bases outside gene matches: 6. Germline values: CDR1 SGDLS, CDR2 YYNGEE. The CDR3 contains 16 residues. CDR3: CASSVRSGGSKNIQYF. CDR3 DNA sequence: TGTGCCAGCAGCGTAAGGTCAGGGGGATCCAAAAACATTCAGTACTTC. Together with reference TRBV9 and TRBJ2-4, the CDR3 gives the full variable domain: DSGVTQTPKHLITATGQRVTLRCSPRSGDLSVYWYQQSLDQGLQFLIQYYNGEERAKGNILERFSAQQFPDLHSELNLSSLELGDSALYFCASSVRSGGSKNIQYFGAGTRLSVL.

V usage is TRBV6-6 and J usage is TRBJ2-7; tentative D call: TRBD2 (5 bases). CDR1 and CDR2 (germline): MNHNY, SVGAGI (reference sequence). The CDR3 length is 11 residues. Trimming took off 7 bases at V and 3 bases at J, with 7 bases between the two ends. CDR3 DNA: TGTGCCAGCACCCGGGGCTACGAGCAGTACTTC. Encoded protein: CASTRGYEQYF.

This chain uses TRBV27 with TRBJ1-5, with D tentatively TRBD1 (6 bases). The V gene's germline CDR1 is MNHEY and CDR2 SMNVEV (reference sequence). V dropped 6 bases and J dropped 9 bases, with 24 bases sitting between them. This CDR3 comprises 16 residues. CDR3 loop: CASSPEFPQGYGPQHF. The CDR3 DNA follows: TGTGCCAGCAGCCCCGAATTCCCACAGGGATATGGGCCCCAGCATTTT.

The chain combines TRBV15 with TRBJ2-7; a weak D match, TRBD1 (6 bases). There are 14 residues in the CDR3. Trimming left V 2 bases short and J 0 bases short, with 8 bases between. Germline values: CDR1 LNHNV, CDR2 YYDKDF (reference sequence). CDR3 coding DNA: TGTGCCACCAGCAGACAGGGGAGCTCCTACGAGCAGTACTTC. This gives the protein CATSRQGSSYEQYF.

This clone was observed once. The chain joins TRBV28 to TRBJ2-7, with 7 bases identical to TRBD1. Trimming removed 5 bases from V and 3 bases from J; junction bases left unmatched: 7. The V gene's germline CDR1 is MDHEN and CDR2 SYDVKM. The CDR3 has 14 amino acids. Here the CDR3 DNA reads TGTGCCAGCAGTAACGGACAGGTAAACTACGAGCAGTACTTC. Its protein product is CASSNGQVNYEQYF.